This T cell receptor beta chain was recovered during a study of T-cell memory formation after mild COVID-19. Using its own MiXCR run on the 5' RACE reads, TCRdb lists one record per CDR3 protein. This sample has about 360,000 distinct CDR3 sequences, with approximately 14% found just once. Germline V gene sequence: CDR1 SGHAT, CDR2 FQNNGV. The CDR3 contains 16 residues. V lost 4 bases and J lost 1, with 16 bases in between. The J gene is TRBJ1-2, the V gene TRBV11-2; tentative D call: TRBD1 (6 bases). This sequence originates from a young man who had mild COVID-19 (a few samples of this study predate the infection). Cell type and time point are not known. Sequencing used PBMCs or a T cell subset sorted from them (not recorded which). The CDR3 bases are TGTGCCAGCAGCTGGGCTCATGCAGGGGATAACTATGGCTACACCTTC. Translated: CASSWAHAGDNYGYTF.